These 13 T cell receptor beta chains were all obtained from the same sample, sequenced in a study of tumor T cells in aggressive B-cell lymphoma. Sequencing was performed with immunoSEQ multiplex PCR; in TCRdb, only in-frame clones are kept and a portion is missing. Here the sample spans 4,500 to 5,500 clones, 81% being singletons. The sequenced sample was tumor tissue. These receptors all come from an adult with diffuse large B cell lymphoma.

This sequence joins TRBV19 and TRBJ1-1; D is perhaps TRBD1 (6 bases). V lost 9 bases, J lost 5 bases, and 22 bases lay in between. The CDR3 covers 15 residues. The germline gives CDR1 LNHDA, CDR2 SQIVND (reference sequence). The CDR3 DNA is TGTGCCAGCTCTCCATCCAGGGGAGGGCATACTGAAGCTTTCTTT. Amino acid sequence: CASSPSRGGHTEAFF. Complete variable domain (other parts from reference TRBV19 and TRBJ1-1): DGGITQSPKYLFRKEGQNVTLSCEQNLNHDAMYWYRQDPGQGLRLIYYSQIVNDFQKGDIAEGYSVSREKKESFPLTVTSAQKNPTAFYLCASSPSRGGHTEAFFGQGTRLTVV.

This clone was counted only a few times. This chain links TRBV5-1 with TRBJ1-1, with D possibly being TRBD1 (5 bases). V was cut by 5 bases and J by 1 base, with 12 bases left in between. This CDR3 spans 14 amino acids. CDR1 is SGHRS and CDR2 is YFSETQ in the germline V gene. CDR3 sequence (DNA): TGCGCCAGCAGACAATCGGGGGGGAACACTGAAGCTTTCTTT. This translates into CASRQSGGNTEAFF. The whole variable domain, remainder taken from reference TRBV5-1 and TRBJ1-1, is KAGVTQTPRYLIKTRGQQVTLSCSPISGHRSVSWYQQTPGQGLQFLFEYFSETQRNKGNFPGRFSGRQFSNSRSEMNVSTLELGDSALYLCASRQSGGNTEAFFGQGTRLTVV.

This sequence joins TRBV28 and TRBJ2-7; 12 bases are shared with TRBD1. The germline V gene has CDR1 MDHEN and CDR2 SYDVKM. V lost 6 bases, J lost 6 bases, and 9 bases stayed unmatched. This CDR3 has 15 amino acids. CDR3 nucleotides: TGTGCCAGCAGAACCTCCGGGACAGGGGGCGGCGAGCAGTACTTC. Protein product: CASRTSGTGGGEQYF.

The chain combines TRBV6-4 with TRBJ2-1; 11 bases line up with TRBD1. Germline V gene data show CDR1 as MRHNA and CDR2 as SNTAGT. The CDR3 extends over 15 amino acids. V shed 3 bases, J shed 6 bases, and the junction held 4 bases outside the gene matches. The CDR3 DNA follows: TGTGCCAGCAGTGAATGGGACAGGGGGAGCAATGAGCAGTTCTTC. This encodes CASSEWDRGSNEQFF.

This chain links TRBV6-5 with TRBJ1-1; 9 positions match TRBD1. Germline loops: CDR1 MNHEY, CDR2 SVGAGI. J was trimmed by 1 base and V by 7 bases; bases with no gene match: 7. This CDR3 has 15 residues. The CDR3 region is CASTPGQGWNTEAFF. The CDR3 nucleotides read TGTGCCAGCACCCCGGGACAGGGATGGAACACTGAAGCTTTCTTT.

Worth noting for this clone: The identical CDR3 is also encoded by other nucleotide sequences in the sample. The gene calls are TRBV10-3 and TRBJ1-3; D perhaps matches TRBD1 (6 bases). Germline-derived CDR1 and CDR2 are ENHRY and SYGVKD. The CDR3 is made up of 18 amino acids. V was pared by 0 bases and J by 4 bases, with 19 bases between. The CDR3: CAISESDSPGGFGNTIYF. Written as DNA, the CDR3 is TGTGCCATCAGTGAGTCGGATTCCCCGGGGGGCTTCGGAAACACCATATATTTT.

The chain combines TRBV5-1 with TRBJ2-3; the D gene is possibly TRBD2 (5 bases). The CDR3 runs to 16 residues. Germline CDR1 reads SGHRS; CDR2 reads YFSETQ. With 0 bases removed from V and 2 bases from J, the gap between germline ends came to 13 bases. The CDR3, as DNA: TGCGCCAGCAGCTTGGAATCGAGGGTATACACAGATACGCAGTATTTT. It translates to CASSLESRVYTDTQYF.

Here the CDR3 DNA reads TGTGCCAGCAGTGACCGCGGGACAGGCGAGCAGTACTTC. This gives the protein CASSDRGTGEQYF. The V call is TRBV6-4, the J call TRBJ2-5; 8 bases are a match to TRBD1. The J call may be wrong; the DNA end is better matched by TRBJ2-7. CDR1 and CDR2 from the germline V gene are MRHNA and SNTAGT. CDR3 length: 13 amino acids.

This rearrangement joins TRBV28 to TRBJ1-1, with unresolved D. With 7 bases removed from V and 5 bases from J, the gap between germline ends came to 5 bases. CDR3 length: 10 amino acids. CDR1 MDHEN and CDR2 SYDVKM come from the germline V gene. CDR3 in amino acids: CASTGTEAFF. CDR3 sequence (DNA): TGTGCCAGCACCGGGACTGAAGCTTTCTTT.

The chain uses TRBV2 and TRBJ1-2; possibly TRBD1 for D (6 bases). V dropped 3 bases and J dropped 2 bases, with 10 bases sitting between them. CDR1 and CDR2 from the germline V gene are SNHLY and FYNNEI. The CDR3 loop spans 14 amino acids. CDR3: CASSEDSLNYGYTF. CDR3 DNA: TGTGCCAGCAGTGAGGACAGTTTGAACTATGGCTACACCTTC.

The J gene is TRBJ2-2, the V gene TRBV4-3, with 10 bases lining up with TRBD2. The CDR3 runs to 18 residues. Germline V lookup: CDR1 LGHNA, CDR2 YSLEER. V trimming: 0 bases; J trimming: 5 bases; junction bases outside the gene matches: 9. CDR3 nucleotides: TGCGCCAGCAGCCAAGATTCACTAGCGGGAACCTCTACCGGGGAGCTGTTTTTT. It specifies CASSQDSLAGTSTGELFF.

The chain uses TRBV28 and TRBJ2-7; D possibly corresponds to TRBD1 (6 bases). Germline V lookup: CDR1 MDHEN, CDR2 SYDVKM. The CDR3 covers 14 residues. Trimming took 10 bases from V and 2 from J, leaving 18 bases between them. CDR3 residues: CAILSGTQAYEQYF. CDR3 nucleotides: TGTGCCATTCTCTCCGGGACACAAGCCTACGAGCAGTACTTC.

V and J are TRBV28 and TRBJ2-5; 9 bases fit TRBD1. Germline V gene lookup returns CDR1 MDHEN and CDR2 SYDVKM. With V trimmed by 4 bases and J by 1 base, 4 bases remained unmatched. The CDR3 runs to 15 residues. The CDR3 sequence: CASSSTGGSQETQYF. In DNA form, the CDR3 reads TGTGCCAGCAGTTCGACAGGGGGATCCCAAGAGACCCAGTACTTC.